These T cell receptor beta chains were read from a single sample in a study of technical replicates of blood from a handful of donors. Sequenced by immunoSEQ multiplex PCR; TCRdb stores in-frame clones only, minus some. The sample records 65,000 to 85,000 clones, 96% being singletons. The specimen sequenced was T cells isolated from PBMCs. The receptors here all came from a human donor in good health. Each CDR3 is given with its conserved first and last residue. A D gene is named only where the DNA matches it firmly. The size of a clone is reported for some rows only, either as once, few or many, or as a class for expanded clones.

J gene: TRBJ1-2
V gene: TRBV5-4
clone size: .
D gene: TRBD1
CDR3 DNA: TGTGCCAGCAGCCGACCGGGACAGGAACTCTATGGCTACACCTTC
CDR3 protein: CASSRPGQELYGYTF

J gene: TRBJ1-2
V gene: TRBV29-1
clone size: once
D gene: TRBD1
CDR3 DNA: TGCAGCGCCTCACAGGGGAATAACTATGGCTACACCTTC
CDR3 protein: CSASQGNNYGYTF

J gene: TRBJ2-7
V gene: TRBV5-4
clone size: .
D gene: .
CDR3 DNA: TGTGCCAGCAGCTCTATAGCGGTCGGTGGTTCCTCCTACGAGCAGTACTTC
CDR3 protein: CASSSIAVGGSSYEQYF

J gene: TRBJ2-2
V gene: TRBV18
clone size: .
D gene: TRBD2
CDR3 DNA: TGTGCCAGCTCCCTAAGCGGGGGGTTCAACACCGGGGAGCTGTTTTTT
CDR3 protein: CASSLSGGFNTGELFF

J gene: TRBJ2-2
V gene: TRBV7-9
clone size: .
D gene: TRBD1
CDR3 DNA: TGTGCCAGCAGCTTATATAAGGGCCCGGGACAGGCGAACACCGGGGAGCTGTTTTTT
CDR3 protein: CASSLYKGPGQANTGELFF

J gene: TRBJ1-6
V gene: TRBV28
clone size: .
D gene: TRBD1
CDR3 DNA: TGTGCCAGCCGGGACAGGGTCTCACCCCTCCACTTT
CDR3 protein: CASRDRVSPLHF

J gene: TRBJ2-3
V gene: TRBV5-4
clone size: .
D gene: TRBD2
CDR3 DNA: TGTGCCAGCAGAAAAGGGGGCGGGGGGGCAGATACGCAGTATTTT
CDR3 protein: CASRKGGGGADTQYF

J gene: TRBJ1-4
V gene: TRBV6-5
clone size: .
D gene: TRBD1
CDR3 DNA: TGTGCCAGCAGTGGGACAGCTCTTAATGAAAAACTGTTTTTT
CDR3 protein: CASSGTALNEKLFF

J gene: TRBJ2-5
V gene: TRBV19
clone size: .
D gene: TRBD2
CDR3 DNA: TGTGCCAGTAGCCCGGGGCTAGCGGGAAAAGAGACCCAGTACTTC
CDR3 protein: CASSPGLAGKETQYF

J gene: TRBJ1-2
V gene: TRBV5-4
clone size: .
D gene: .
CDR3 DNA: TGTGCCAGCAGCTTGTTTGGGCTGCTCCCAGGGGCAGGCTACTATGGCTACACCTTC
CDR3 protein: CASSLFGLLPGAGYYGYTF

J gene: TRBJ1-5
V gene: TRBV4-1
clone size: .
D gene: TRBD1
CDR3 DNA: TGCGCCAGCAGCCCACAGGGGGGCGGTATTGGCAATCAGCCCCAGCATTTT
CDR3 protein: CASSPQGGGIGNQPQHF

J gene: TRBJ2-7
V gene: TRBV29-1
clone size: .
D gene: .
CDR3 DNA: TGCAGCGCCAGGACGGGGAGGCCCTACGAGCAGTACTTC
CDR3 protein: CSARTGRPYEQYF

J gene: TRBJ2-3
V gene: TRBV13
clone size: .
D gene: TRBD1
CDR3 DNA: TGTGCCAGCTGTTCGGGACAGGGCTCGTCCGGGCGAGATACGCAGTATTTT
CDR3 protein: CASCSGQGSSGRDTQYF

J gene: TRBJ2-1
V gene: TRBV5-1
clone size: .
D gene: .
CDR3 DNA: TGCGCCAGCAGCTTGGCCATGGGTACAGCCCTCTCGTTCTACAATGAGCAGTTCTTC
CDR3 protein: CASSLAMGTALSFYNEQFF

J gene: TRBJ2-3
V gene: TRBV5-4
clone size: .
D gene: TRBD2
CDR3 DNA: TGTGCCAGCAGCTCTAGCGGTCTAGCGGCCTTAAGCACAGATACGCAGTATTTT
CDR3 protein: CASSSSGLAALSTDTQYF

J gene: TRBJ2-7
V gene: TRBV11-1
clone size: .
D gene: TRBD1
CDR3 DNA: TGTGCCAGCAGCCAAGATCAGGGGGCGCCTTACGAGCAGTACTTC
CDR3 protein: CASSQDQGAPYEQYF

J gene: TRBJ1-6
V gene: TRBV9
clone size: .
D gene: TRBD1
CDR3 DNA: TGTGCCAGCAGCGCAGGACAGGGGGCCAATTCACCCCTCCACTTT
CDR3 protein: CASSAGQGANSPLHF

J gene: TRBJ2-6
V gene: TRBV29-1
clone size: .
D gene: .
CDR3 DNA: TGCAGCGCAATTCAGACTGGGGCCAACGTCCTGACTTTC
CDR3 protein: CSAIQTGANVLTF

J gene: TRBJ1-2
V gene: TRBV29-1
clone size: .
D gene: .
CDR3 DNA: TGCAGCGTCGCGGACAACCCCCCTTCCTATGGCTACACCTTC
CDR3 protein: CSVADNPPSYGYTF

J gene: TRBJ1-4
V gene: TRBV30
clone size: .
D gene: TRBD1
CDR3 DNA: TGTGCCTGGGACAGGGGGCTGGCTGAAAAACTGTTTTTT
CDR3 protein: CAWDRGLAEKLFF

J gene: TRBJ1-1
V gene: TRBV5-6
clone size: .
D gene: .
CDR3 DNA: TGTGCCAGCAGCAAGACAGGTGTTGGGACTGAAGCTTTCTTT
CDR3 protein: CASSKTGVGTEAFF

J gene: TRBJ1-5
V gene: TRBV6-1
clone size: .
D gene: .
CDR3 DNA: TGTGCCAGCAGTGAGGCATTCAATCAGCCCCAGCATTTT
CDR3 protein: CASSEAFNQPQHF

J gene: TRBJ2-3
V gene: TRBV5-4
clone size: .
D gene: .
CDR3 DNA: TGTGCCAGCAGCTTGTCCGGGGGACCCACAGATACGCAGTATTTT
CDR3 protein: CASSLSGGPTDTQYF

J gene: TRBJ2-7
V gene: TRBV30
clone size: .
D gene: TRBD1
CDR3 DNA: TGTGCCTGGACCGGGACAGGGGTCTACGAGCAGTACTTC
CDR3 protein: CAWTGTGVYEQYF

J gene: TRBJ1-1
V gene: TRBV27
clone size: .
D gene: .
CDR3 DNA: TGTGCCAGCAGTTTGGGGAGGCTGAACACTGAAGCTTTCTTT
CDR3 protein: CASSLGRLNTEAFF

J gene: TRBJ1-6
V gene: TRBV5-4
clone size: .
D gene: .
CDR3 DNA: TGTGCCAGCAGCTTCCGCAGGGGAAGGGGTGTGAATTCACCCCTCCACTTT
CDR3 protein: CASSFRRGRGVNSPLHF

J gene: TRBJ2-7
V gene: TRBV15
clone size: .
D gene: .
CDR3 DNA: TGTGCCACCAGCAGTGGTCTAGTCGGCTACGAGCAGTACTTC
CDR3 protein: CATSSGLVGYEQYF

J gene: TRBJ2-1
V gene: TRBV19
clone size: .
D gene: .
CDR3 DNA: TGTGCCAGTAGTATCGGGGGGCCCAAGCAGTTCTTC
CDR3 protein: CASSIGGPKQFF

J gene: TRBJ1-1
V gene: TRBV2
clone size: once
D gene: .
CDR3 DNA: TGTGCCAGCATACGAACGGTCGCGAACACTGAAGCTTTCTTT
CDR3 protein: CASIRTVANTEAFF

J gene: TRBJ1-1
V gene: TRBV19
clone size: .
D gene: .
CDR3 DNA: TGTGCCAGTAGTATAGCGGGTTTCACTGAAGCTTTCTTT
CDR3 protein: CASSIAGFTEAFF

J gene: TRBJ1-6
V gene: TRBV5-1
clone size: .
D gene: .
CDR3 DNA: TGCGCCAGCAGCCCGGACGGGGGTAATTCACCCCTCCACTTT
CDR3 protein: CASSPDGGNSPLHF

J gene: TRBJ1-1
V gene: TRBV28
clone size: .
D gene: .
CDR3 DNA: TGTGCCAGCAGTTCTCAGGGGAGGGGTGAAGCTTTCTTT
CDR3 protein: CASSSQGRGEAFF

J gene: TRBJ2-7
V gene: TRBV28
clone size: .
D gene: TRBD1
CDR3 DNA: TGTGCCAGCAGTATAGCCGGGACAGGGGACTCCTACGAGCAGTACTTC
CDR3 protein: CASSIAGTGDSYEQYF

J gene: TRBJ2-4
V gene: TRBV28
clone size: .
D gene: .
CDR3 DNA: TGTGCCAGCAGTCTACTAACAGGTCTCGCCAAAAACATTCAGTACTTC
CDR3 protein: CASSLLTGLAKNIQYF

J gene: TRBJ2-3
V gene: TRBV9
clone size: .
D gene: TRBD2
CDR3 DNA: TGTGCCAGCAGCGTCCCTCTCGGGCCTAGCGGGGGGTCCACAGATACGCAGTATTTT
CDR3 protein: CASSVPLGPSGGSTDTQYF

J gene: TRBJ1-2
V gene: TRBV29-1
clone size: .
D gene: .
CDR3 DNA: TGCATCACGGTAGCGGATTCTGATAGTGGCTACACCTTC
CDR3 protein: CITVADSDSGYTF

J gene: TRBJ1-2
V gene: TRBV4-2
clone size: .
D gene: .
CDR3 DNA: TGTGCCAGCAGCCAAAAGAGCCATTGGGGCTACACCTTC
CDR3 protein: CASSQKSHWGYTF

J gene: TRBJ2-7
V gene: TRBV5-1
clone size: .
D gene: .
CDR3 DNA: TGCGCCAGCAGCTTGGATACGGGATTCCTAACCTACGAGCAGTACTTC
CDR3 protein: CASSLDTGFLTYEQYF

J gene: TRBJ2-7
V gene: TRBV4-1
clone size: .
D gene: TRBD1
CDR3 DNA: TGCGCCAGCAGCCAGGTCCGGGACAGAAGCTACGAGCAGTACTTC
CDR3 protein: CASSQVRDRSYEQYF

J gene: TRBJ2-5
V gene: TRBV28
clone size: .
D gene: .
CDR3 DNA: TGTGCCAGCTGGGGAAGGGGAATCGAGACCCAGTACTTC
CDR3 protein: CASWGRGIETQYF

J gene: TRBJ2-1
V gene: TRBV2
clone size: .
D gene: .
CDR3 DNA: TGTGCCAGCAGTGAAGAGAGGGAGGCCTACAATGAGCAGTTCTTC
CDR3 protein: CASSEEREAYNEQFF

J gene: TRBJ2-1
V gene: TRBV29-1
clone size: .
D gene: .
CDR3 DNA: TGCAGCTCTGTTTCTTTAGCGGTCCTGAGGGATGAGCAGTTCTTC
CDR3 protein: CSSVSLAVLRDEQFF

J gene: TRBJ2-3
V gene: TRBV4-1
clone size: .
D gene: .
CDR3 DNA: TGCGCCAGCAGCCCCCTCGAGGTGAATAGGGATACGCAGTATTTT
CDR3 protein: CASSPLEVNRDTQYF

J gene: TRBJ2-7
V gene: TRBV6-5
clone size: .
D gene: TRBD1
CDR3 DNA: TGTGCCAGCAGATTACAGGGGCCCCCCTACGAGCAGTACTTC
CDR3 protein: CASRLQGPPYEQYF

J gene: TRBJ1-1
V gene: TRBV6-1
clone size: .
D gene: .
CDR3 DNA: TGTGCCATAAAAGATAGACAGAACACTGAAGCTTTCTTT
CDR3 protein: CAIKDRQNTEAFF

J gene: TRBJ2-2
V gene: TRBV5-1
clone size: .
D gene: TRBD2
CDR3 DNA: TGCGCCAGCACCGTGTTACTAGCGGGGAACACCGGGGAGCTGTTTTTT
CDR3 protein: CASTVLLAGNTGELFF

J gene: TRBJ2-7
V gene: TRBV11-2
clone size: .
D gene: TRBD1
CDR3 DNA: TGTGCCAGCAGCTTAGCCAGGGGGGACAGGGGGTTTCGGTACTTC
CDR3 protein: CASSLARGDRGFRYF

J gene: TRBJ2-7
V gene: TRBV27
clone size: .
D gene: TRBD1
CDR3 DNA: TGTGCCAGCAGTTTACGGGACAGGGGTGTAGACGAGCAGTACTTC
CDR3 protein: CASSLRDRGVDEQYF

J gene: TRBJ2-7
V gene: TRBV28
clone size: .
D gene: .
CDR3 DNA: TGTGCCAGCAGTCCTAGTATGAGCGAGCAGTACTTC
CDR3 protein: CASSPSMSEQYF

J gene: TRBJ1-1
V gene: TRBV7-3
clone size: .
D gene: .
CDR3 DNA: TGTGCCAGCAGTACATCCGGACAGATCACTTTCTTT
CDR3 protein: CASSTSGQITFF

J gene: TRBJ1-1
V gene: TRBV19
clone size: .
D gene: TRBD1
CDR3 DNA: TGTGCCAGTAGTATCATCGGGACAGGGGGAAGGATCACTGAAGCTTTCTTT
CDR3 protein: CASSIIGTGGRITEAFF

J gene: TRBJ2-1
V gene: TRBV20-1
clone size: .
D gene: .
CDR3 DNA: TGCAGTGCCGGTAGAGCGGATGAGCAGTTCTTC
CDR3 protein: CSAGRADEQFF

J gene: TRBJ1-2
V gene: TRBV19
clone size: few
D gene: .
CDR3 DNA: TGTGCCAGTAGTATTCCTGGGGCCGGTAACTATGGCTACACCTTC
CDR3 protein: CASSIPGAGNYGYTF

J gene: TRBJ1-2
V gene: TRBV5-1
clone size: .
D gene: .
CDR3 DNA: TGCGCCAGCAGCTTGGAAGCAAATGGCTACACCTTC
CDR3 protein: CASSLEANGYTF

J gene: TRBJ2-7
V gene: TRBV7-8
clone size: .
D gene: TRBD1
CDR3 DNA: TGTGCCAGCAGCAATCCCGGGACAGGGAAGCCCGAGCAGTACTTC
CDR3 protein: CASSNPGTGKPEQYF